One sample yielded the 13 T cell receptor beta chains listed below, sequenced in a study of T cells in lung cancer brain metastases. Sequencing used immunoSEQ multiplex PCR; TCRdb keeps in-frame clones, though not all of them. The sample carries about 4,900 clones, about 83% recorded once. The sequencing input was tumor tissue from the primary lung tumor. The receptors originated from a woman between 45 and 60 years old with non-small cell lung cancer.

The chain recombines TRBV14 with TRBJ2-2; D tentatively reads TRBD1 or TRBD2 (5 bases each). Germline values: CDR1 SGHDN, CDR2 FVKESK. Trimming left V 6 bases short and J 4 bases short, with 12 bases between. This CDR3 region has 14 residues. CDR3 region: CASRQGRGTGELFF. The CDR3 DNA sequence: TGTGCCAGCAGGCAGGGTCGGGGCACCGGGGAGCTGTTTTTT. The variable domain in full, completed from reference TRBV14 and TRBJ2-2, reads EAGVTQFPSHSVIEKGQTVTLRCDPISGHDNLYWYRRVMGKEIKFLLHFVKESKQDESGMPNNRFLAERTGGTYSTLKVQPAELEDSGVYFCASRQGRGTGELFFGEGSRLTVL.

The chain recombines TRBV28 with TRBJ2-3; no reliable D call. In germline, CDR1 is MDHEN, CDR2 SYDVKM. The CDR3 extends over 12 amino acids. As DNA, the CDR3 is TGTGGGGGTATTTTCCCCGGGGATACGCAGTATTTT. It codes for CGGIFPGDTQYF.

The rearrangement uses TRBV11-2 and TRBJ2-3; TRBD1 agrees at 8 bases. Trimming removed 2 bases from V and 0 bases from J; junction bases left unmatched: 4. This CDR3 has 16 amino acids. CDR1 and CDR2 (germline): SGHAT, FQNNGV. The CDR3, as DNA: TGTGCCAGCAGCTTAACAGGGGGGACTAGCACAGATACGCAGTATTTT. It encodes CASSLTGGTSTDTQYF. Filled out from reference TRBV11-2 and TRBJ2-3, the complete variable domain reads EAGVAQSPRYKIIEKRQSVAFWCNPISGHATLYWYQQILGQGPKLLIQFQNNGVVDDSQLPKDRFSAERLKGVDSTLKIQPAKLEDSAVYLCASSLTGGTSTDTQYFGPGTRLTVL.

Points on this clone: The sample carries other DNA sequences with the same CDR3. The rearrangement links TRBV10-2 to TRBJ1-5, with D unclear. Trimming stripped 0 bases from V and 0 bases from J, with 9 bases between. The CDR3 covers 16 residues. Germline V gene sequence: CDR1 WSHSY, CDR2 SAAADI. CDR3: CASSESPGNSNQPQHF. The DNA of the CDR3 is TGCGCCAGCAGTGAGTCCCCGGGTAATAGCAATCAGCCCCAGCATTTT.

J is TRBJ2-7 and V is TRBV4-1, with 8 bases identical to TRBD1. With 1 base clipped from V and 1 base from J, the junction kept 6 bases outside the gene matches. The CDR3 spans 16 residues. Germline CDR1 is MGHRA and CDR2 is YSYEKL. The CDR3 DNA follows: TGCGCCAGCAGCCAAGCCGGGGACAGGCCATCCTACGAGCAGTACTTC. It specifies CASSQAGDRPSYEQYF.

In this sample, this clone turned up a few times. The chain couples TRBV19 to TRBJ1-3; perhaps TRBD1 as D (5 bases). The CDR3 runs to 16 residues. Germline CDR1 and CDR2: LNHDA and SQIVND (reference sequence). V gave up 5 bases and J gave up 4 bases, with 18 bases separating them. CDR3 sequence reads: CASSLTGTGVGNTIYF. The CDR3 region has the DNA TGTGCCAGTAGTCTTACAGGAACCGGGGTCGGAAACACCATATATTTT.

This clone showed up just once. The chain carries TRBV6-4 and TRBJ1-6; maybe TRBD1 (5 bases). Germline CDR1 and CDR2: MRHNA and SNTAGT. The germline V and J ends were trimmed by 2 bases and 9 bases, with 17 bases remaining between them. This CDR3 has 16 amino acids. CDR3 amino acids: CASSDLPQGSGSPLHF. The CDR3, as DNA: TGTGCCAGCAGTGACCTACCCCAGGGAAGTGGTTCACCCCTCCACTTT.

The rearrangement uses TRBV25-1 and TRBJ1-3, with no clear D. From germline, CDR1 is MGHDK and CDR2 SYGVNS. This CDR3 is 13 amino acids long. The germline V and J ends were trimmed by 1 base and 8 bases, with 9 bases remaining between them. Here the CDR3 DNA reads TGTGCCAGCAGTGAATGGGGTCGGGACACCATATATTTT. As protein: CASSEWGRDTIYF.

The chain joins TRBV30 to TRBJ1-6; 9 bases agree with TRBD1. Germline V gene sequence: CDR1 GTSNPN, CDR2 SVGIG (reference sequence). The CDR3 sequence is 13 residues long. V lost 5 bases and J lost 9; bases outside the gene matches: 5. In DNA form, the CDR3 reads TGTGCCTGGTCACGGGACAGGGTTTCACCCCTCCACTTT. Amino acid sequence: CAWSRDRVSPLHF.

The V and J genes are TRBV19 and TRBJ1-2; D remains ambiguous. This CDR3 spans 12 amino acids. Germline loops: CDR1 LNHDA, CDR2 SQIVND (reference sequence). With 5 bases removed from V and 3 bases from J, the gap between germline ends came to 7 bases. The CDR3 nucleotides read TGTGCCAGTAGTCTGGGGTACTATGGCTACACCTTC. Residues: CASSLGYYGYTF.

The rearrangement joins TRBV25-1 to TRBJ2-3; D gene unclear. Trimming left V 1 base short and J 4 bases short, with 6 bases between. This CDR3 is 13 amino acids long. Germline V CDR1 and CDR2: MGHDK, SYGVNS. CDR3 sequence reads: CASSELWSDTQYF. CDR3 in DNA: TGTGCCAGCAGTGAATTGTGGTCAGATACGCAGTATTTT.

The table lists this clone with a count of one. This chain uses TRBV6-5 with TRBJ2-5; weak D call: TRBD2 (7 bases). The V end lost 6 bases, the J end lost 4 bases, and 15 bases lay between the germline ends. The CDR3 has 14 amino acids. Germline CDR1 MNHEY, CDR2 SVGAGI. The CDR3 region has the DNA TGTGCCAGCAGATCCGCGGGGGCCCCAGAGACCCAGTACTTC. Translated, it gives CASRSAGAPETQYF.

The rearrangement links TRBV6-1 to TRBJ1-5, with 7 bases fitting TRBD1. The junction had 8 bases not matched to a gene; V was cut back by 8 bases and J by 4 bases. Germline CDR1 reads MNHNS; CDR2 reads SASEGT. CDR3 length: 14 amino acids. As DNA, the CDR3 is TGTGCCAGCGCCGGCGGACAGGAAAATCAGCCCCAGCATTTT. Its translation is CASAGGQENQPQHF.